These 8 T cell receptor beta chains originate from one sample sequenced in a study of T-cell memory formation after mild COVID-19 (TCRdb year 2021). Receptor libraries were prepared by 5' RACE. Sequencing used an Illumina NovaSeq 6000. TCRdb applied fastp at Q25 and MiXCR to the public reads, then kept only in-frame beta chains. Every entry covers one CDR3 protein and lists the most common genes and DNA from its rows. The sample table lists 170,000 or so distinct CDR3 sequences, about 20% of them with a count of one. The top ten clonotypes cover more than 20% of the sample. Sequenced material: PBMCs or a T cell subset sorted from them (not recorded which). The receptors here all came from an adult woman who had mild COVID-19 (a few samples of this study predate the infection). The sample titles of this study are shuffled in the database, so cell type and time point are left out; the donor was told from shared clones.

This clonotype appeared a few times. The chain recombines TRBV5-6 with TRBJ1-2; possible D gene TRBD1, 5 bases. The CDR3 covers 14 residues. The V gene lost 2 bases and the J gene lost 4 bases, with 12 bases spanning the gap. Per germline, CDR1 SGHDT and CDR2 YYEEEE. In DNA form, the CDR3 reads TGTGCCAGCAGCTTAAGGGGTGGCGGCTATGGCTACACCTTC. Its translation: CASSLRGGGYGYTF.

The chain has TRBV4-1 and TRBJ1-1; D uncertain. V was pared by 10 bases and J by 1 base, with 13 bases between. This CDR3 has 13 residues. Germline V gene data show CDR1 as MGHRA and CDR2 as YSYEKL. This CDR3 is CATSIGGNTEAFF. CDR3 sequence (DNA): TGCGCCACCTCAATCGGTGGGAACACTGAAGCTTTCTTT.

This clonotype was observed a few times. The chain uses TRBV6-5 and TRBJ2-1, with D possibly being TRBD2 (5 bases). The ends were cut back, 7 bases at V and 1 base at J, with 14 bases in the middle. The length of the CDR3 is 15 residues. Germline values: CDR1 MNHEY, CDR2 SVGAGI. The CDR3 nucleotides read TGTGCCAGCAACTCCCTAAGCGGATCCTACAATGAGCAGTTCTTC. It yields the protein CASNSLSGSYNEQFF.

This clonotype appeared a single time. CDR3: CASSPEGRTGGYGYTF. CDR3 in DNA: TGTGCCAGCTCACCAGAGGGCCGGACAGGAGGCTATGGCTACACCTTC. The chain couples TRBV18 to TRBJ1-2; TRBD1 agrees at 7 bases. CDR1 KGHSH and CDR2 LQKENI come from the germline V gene. The CDR3 loop spans 16 amino acids. V lost 2 bases, J lost 4 bases, and 10 bases stayed unmatched.

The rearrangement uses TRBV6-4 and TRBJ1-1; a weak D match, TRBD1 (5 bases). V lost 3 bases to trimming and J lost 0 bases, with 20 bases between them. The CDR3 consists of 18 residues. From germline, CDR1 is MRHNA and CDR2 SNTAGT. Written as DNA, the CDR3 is TGTGCCAGCAGTGAGACCGGGACTATGGGGATAATGAACACTGAAGCTTTCTTT. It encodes CASSETGTMGIMNTEAFF.

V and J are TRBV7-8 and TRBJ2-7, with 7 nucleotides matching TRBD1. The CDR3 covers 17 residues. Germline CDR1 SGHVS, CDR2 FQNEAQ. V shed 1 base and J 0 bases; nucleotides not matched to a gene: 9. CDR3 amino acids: CASSLEFGTETSYEQYF. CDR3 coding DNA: TGTGCCAGCAGCTTAGAGTTCGGGACAGAGACCTCCTACGAGCAGTACTTC.

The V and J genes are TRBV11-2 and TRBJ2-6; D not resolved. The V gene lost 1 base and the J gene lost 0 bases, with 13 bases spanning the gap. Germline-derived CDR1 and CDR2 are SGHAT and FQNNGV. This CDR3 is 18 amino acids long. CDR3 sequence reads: CASSLVGPVSSGANVLTF. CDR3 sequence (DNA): TGTGCCAGCAGCTTAGTTGGGCCAGTGTCCTCTGGGGCCAACGTCCTGACTTTC.

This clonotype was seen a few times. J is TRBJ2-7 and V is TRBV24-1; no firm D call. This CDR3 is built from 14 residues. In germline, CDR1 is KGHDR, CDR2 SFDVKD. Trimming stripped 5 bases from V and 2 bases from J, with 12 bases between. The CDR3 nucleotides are TGTGCCACCAGTGGCTCCGGCGATACCTACGAGCAGTACTTC. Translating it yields CATSGSGDTYEQYF.